A selection of T cell receptor beta chains follows, all from one sample in a study of molecular identifiers for immune sequencing clone quantification. TCRdb re-called the PCR reads through MiXCR, storing one row per CDR3 protein. Here the sample spans about 65,000 distinct CDR3 sequences, roughly 18% being singletons. Input material: naive CD8+ T cells from blood, with Jurkat cell RNA spiked in. The receptor source for this set is a human donor in good health. Some libraries in this study had Jurkat cell RNA spiked in. Both conserved end residues are part of each CDR3.

v_call,j_call,cdr3_aa
TRBV14,TRBJ2-1,CASSQPPLAGSHEQFF
TRBV20-1,TRBJ2-3,CSARDSPLTDTQYF
TRBV4-1,TRBJ1-1,CASSQGWQPNTEAFF
TRBV5-5,TRBJ2-2,CASSSDRGALTGELFF
TRBV19,TRBJ1-2,CATSGTDYYGYTF
TRBV10-2,TRBJ1-1,CASSEPTPGAEAFF
TRBV19,TRBJ2-1,CASSSAVQNEQLF
TRBV6-2/TRBV6-3,TRBJ1-1,CASSYPRTGHTEAFF
TRBV10-3,TRBJ2-6,CAISNTRGAGANVLTF
TRBV27,TRBJ2-7,CASTASGNYEQYF
TRBV6-2/TRBV6-3,TRBJ2-1,CASRPFIQGNEQFF
TRBV12-3/TRBV12-4,TRBJ2-6,CASSPVGPSLSGANVLTF
TRBV28,TRBJ2-5,CASSPGTGIQETQYF
TRBV29-1,TRBJ2-5,CSVVTISPESRFQETQYF
TRBV4-3,TRBJ2-3,CASSQDWQARTDTQYF
TRBV5-8,TRBJ2-7,CASSGGPHEQYF
TRBV11-2,TRBJ2-3,CASSPIDSGDTQYF
TRBV27,TRBJ2-1,CASSLMGPAFEQFF
TRBV29-1,TRBJ2-1,CSVEGRSDEQFF
TRBV30,TRBJ2-5,CAWSVMTGETQYF
TRBV6-4,TRBJ2-3,CASRWQIRTDTQYF
TRBV4-2,TRBJ2-3,CASSRPGPDTQYF
TRBV11-3,TRBJ1-5,CASSLEQASSNQPQHF
TRBV28,TRBJ2-7,CASSLRTYYEQYF
TRBV10-3,TRBJ2-7,CAISGKVYEQYF
TRBV13,TRBJ2-7,CASSSSTEGLAGLYEQYF
TRBV15,TRBJ2-1,CATSGGTGVDEQFF
TRBV7-9,TRBJ1-3,CASSPPFGTSVGNTIYF